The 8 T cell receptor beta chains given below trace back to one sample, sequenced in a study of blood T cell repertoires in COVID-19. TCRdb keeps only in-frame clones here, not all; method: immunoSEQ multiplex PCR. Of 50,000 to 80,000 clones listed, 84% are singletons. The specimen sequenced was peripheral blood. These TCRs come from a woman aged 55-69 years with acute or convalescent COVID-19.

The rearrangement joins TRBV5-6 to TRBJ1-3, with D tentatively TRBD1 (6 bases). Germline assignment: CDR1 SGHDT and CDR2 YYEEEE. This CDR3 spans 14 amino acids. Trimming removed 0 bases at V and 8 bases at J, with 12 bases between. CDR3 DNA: TGTGCCAGCAGCTTGGCGCTCAGGGGAGACACCATATATTTT. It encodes CASSLALRGDTIYF.

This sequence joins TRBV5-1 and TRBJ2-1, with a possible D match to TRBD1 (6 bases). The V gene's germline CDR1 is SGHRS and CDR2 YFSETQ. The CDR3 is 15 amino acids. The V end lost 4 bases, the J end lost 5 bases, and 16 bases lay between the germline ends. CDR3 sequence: CASSIPQGNNNEQFF. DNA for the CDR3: TGCGCCAGCAGCATACCACAGGGTAACAACAATGAGCAGTTCTTC. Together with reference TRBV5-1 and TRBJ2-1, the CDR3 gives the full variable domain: KAGVTQTPRYLIKTRGQQVTLSCSPISGHRSVSWYQQTPGQGLQFLFEYFSETQRNKGNFPGRFSGRQFSNSRSEMNVSTLELGDSALYLCASSIPQGNNNEQFFGPGTRLTVL.

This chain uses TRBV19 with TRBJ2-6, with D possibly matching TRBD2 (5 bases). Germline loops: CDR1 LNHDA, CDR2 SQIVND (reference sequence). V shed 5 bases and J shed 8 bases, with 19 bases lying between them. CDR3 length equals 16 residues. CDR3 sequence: CASSYRGSASSNVLTF. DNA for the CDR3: TGTGCCAGTAGTTACCGGGGTTCTGCGTCGTCCAACGTCCTGACTTTC.

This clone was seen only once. CDR3 sequence: CASSLGQANYGYTF. CDR3 bases: TGCGCCAGCAGCTTGGGACAGGCTAACTATGGCTACACCTTC. The rearrangement joins TRBV5-1 to TRBJ1-2; TRBD1 might be the D (6 bases). The CDR3 is 14 amino acids. The germline V gene encodes CDR1 SGHRS and CDR2 YFSETQ. Trimming removed 0 bases from V and 0 bases from J, with 6 bases in between.

CDR3 residues: CASSTGAGLANEKLFF. The DNA of the CDR3 is TGTGCCAGCAGCACAGGGGCAGGGCTCGCTAATGAAAAACTGTTTTTT. The genes are TRBV7-9 and TRBJ1-4, with 7 bases that match TRBD1. The V gene end was trimmed by 5 bases and the J gene end by 3 bases; junction bases not matched to a gene: 9. CDR3 size: 16 residues. Germline-derived CDR1 and CDR2 are SEHNR and FQNEAQ (reference sequence). Based on the CDR3 plus reference TRBV7-9 and TRBJ1-4, the full variable domain is DTGVSQNPRHKITKRGQNVTFRCDPISEHNRLYWYRQTLGQGPEFLTYFQNEAQLEKSRLLSDRFSAERPKGSFSTLEIQRTEQGDSAMYLCASSTGAGLANEKLFFGSGTQLSVL.

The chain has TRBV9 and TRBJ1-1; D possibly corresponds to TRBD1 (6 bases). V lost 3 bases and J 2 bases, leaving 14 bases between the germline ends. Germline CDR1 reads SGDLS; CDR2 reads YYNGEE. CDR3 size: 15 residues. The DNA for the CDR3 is TGTGCCAGCAGCGAGGCAGGGGATTTTAACACTGAAGCTTTCTTT. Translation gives CASSEAGDFNTEAFF.

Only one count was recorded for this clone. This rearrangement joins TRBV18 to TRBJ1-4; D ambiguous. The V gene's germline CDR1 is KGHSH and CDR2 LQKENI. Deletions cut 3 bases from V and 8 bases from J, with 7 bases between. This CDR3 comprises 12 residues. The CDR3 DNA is TGTGCCAGCTCACCCGGAGGGGAAAAACTGTTTTTT. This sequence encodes CASSPGGEKLFF.

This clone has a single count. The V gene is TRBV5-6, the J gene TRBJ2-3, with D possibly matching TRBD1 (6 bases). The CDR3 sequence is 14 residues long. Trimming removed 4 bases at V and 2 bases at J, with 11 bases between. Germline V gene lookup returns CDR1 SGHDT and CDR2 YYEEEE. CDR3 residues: CASSSRTDTDTQYF. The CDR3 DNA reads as TGTGCCAGCAGCAGCCGGACAGACACAGATACGCAGTATTTT.